These 31 T cell receptor beta chains were sequenced from one sample in a study of CXCR3-negative and CXCR3-positive naive CD8 T cells. The libraries of TRB cDNA were prepared using 5' RACE with UMI labels. Reanalyzing the 5' RACE reads, TCRdb keeps one entry per CDR3 protein, without DNA. The data show 50,000 to 60,000 distinct CDR3 sequences, and the top ten clones hold approximately 0.4%. Sequences were obtained from naive CXCR3- CD8+ T cells from blood. Sample subset: CD45RO-CCR7+CD27+CD95- naive CD8+ T cells lacking CXCR3 (TNR3-). The receptors were sampled from a human donor in good health. Some clones in this sample may be carry-over from other donors' samples.

The chain employs TRBV20-1 and TRBJ1-1; TCRdb selects TRBD1, and the lack of DNA leaves this call unchecked. The CDR3 is 14 residues long. The germline V gene encodes CDR1 DFQATT and CDR2 SNEGSKA (reference sequence). CDR3 residues: CSATAGEVGTEAFF.

The genes are TRBV28 and TRBJ2-3; as DNA is missing, the TRBD2 call by TCRdb cannot be tested. Germline CDR1 MDHEN, CDR2 SYDVKM. This CDR3 is built from 14 residues. CDR3 sequence: CASSFPSGLDTQYF.

The chain uses TRBV7-6 and TRBJ2-7. This CDR3 has 12 amino acids. Germline V gene sequence: CDR1 SGHVS, CDR2 FNYEAQ. The CDR3 loop reads CASSWRDYEQYF.

The chain employs TRBV6-5 and TRBJ1-2; TCRdb reports TRBD1, a call that lacks DNA to check it against. Germline V CDR1 and CDR2: MNHEY, SVGAGI. CDR3 length equals 14 residues. CDR3 sequence: CASSYLQGLGGYTF.

CDR3 sequence reads: CATSDQDGYEQYF. The chain links TRBV24-1 to TRBJ2-7. Germline CDR1 and CDR2: KGHDR and SFDVKD. The CDR3 consists of 13 residues.

The J gene is TRBJ2-3, the V gene TRBV11-2. The CDR3 consists of 15 residues. Germline CDR1 SGHAT, CDR2 FQNNGV. This CDR3 reads CASSLSLEETDTQYF.

This rearrangement joins TRBV18 to TRBJ2-7. CDR1 is KGHSH, CDR2 LQKENI, per germline. CDR3 length equals 14 residues. The CDR3 loop is CASSPPGGTYEQYF.

This CDR3 reads CASSSSKKGGPSYEQYF. The rearrangement uses TRBV7-9 and TRBJ2-7; with no DNA, the TCRdb D assignment of TRBD1 cannot be verified. The CDR3 totals 17 residues. Germline loops: CDR1 SEHNR, CDR2 FQNEAQ (reference sequence).

The chain uses TRBV15 and TRBJ2-1; the D call of TRBD2 rests on TCRdb alone, since no DNA is present to check it. Germline CDR1 is LNHNV and CDR2 is YYDKDF (reference sequence). This CDR3 is built from 13 residues. CDR3 loop: CATSKEGNNEQFF.

V is TRBV5-5 and J is TRBJ2-1; TCRdb names TRBD1, which stays unverified in the absence of DNA. Germline CDR1 SGHKS, CDR2 YYEKEE (reference sequence). This CDR3 has 14 amino acids. CDR3 in amino acids: CASSEGTGEDEQFF.

This chain links TRBV6-6 with TRBJ2-1; the TRBD1 assignment by TCRdb is unverifiable without DNA. This CDR3 comprises 14 residues. Germline V CDR1 and CDR2: MNHNY, SVGAGI (reference sequence). The CDR3 reads CASSFGTGGNEQFF.

The CDR3 is CASGLATGTESTDTQYF. The rearrangement joins TRBV12-5 to TRBJ2-3; no DNA is available, so the TRBD1 call from TCRdb remains unchecked. The CDR3 contains 17 residues. CDR1 and CDR2 from the germline V gene are LGHNT and FRNRAP.

V usage is TRBV25-1 and J usage is TRBJ1-1; checking the TCRdb D call of TRBD1 is not possible without DNA. Germline-derived CDR1 and CDR2 are MGHDK and SYGVNS. The CDR3 is 14 residues long. Here the CDR3 reads CASSEKGLWTEAFF.

The chain combines TRBV29-1 with TRBJ2-3; as DNA is missing, the TRBD1 call by TCRdb cannot be tested. This CDR3 has 13 residues. In germline, CDR1 is SQVTM, CDR2 ANQGSEA. This chain's CDR3 is CSVEEGGTDTQYF.

The chain combines TRBV25-1 with TRBJ1-1. Germline CDR1 and CDR2: MGHDK and SYGVNS. The CDR3 covers 16 residues. The CDR3 here is CASSEYPVDTNTEAFF. The full variable domain, completed using reference TRBV25-1 and TRBJ1-1, is EADIYQTPRYLVIGTGKKITLECSQTMGHDKMYWYQQDPGMELHLIHYSYGVNSTEKGDLSSESTVSRIRTEHFPLTLESARPSHTSQYLCASSEYPVDTNTEAFFGQGTRLTVV.

This chain links TRBV29-1 with TRBJ2-5; there is no DNA to check the TCRdb D call of TRBD1. Germline CDR1 and CDR2: SQVTM and ANQGSEA. This CDR3 contains 14 residues. The CDR3: CSGGYARVGETQYF.

This chain uses TRBV16 with TRBJ2-7; TCRdb lists TRBD1, though no DNA is available to test this call. The CDR3 is made up of 14 amino acids. Germline assignment: CDR1 KGHSY and CDR2 FQNENV. CDR3 loop: CASSPGQGDYEQYF.

This CDR3 reads CASSQDGNTGANEQFF. The chain carries TRBV4-1 and TRBJ2-1; with no DNA, the TCRdb D assignment of TRBD1 cannot be verified. Germline V gives CDR1 MGHRA, CDR2 YSYEKL. CDR3 size: 16 residues.

This chain uses TRBV11-2 with TRBJ2-7; TCRdb's D call, TRBD1, is unchecked because there is no DNA. Germline CDR1 SGHAT, CDR2 FQNNGV. This CDR3 has 17 residues. The CDR3: CASSPTQTRTDSYEQYF.

CDR3 sequence: CASSLGLAGPQYF. The genes are TRBV7-2 and TRBJ2-3; the TCRdb D gene call, TRBD2, has no DNA to confirm it. The CDR3 contains 13 residues. Germline CDR1 reads SGHTA; CDR2 reads FQGNSA.

The chain carries TRBV29-1 and TRBJ2-7. The CDR3 sequence is 13 residues long. Germline-derived CDR1 and CDR2 are SQVTM and ANQGSEA. The CDR3 is CSVAPQTRYEQYF.

J is TRBJ1-1 and V is TRBV20-1; TCRdb outputs TRBD1, but without DNA this stays unchecked. CDR1 DFQATT and CDR2 SNEGSKA come from the germline V gene (reference sequence). This CDR3 is 15 amino acids long. The CDR3 sequence is CSARVPGQNTLEAFF.

This chain links TRBV14 with TRBJ2-4; TCRdb names TRBD1, which stays unverified in the absence of DNA. CDR1 is SGHDN, CDR2 FVKESK, per germline. CDR3 size: 15 residues. The CDR3 region is CASSPTSGRGAIQYF.

The rearrangement links TRBV28 to TRBJ2-1; absent DNA, TCRdb's TRBD1 call cannot be checked. This CDR3 contains 15 residues. Germline CDR1 is MDHEN and CDR2 is SYDVKM. The CDR3 here is CASSFGQDLVNEQFF.

This sequence joins TRBV6-1 and TRBJ2-2. This CDR3 comprises 15 residues. Germline assignment: CDR1 MNHNS and CDR2 SASEGT. The CDR3 is CASSEEAANTGELFF.

This chain's CDR3 is CASSLDGTGNEKLFF. The rearrangement links TRBV5-1 to TRBJ1-4; TCRdb's D gene call, TRBD1, goes unchecked for lack of DNA. CDR1 SGHRS and CDR2 YFSETQ come from the germline V gene. The CDR3 is 15 amino acids.

The chain joins TRBV19 to TRBJ2-1; the D call from TCRdb, TRBD1, cannot be confirmed without DNA. Germline V lookup: CDR1 LNHDA, CDR2 SQIVND (reference sequence). The CDR3 is 14 residues long. The CDR3 protein is CASRAQDRYNEQFF.

The gene calls are TRBV12-3 or TRBV12-4 and TRBJ2-1; TCRdb proposes TRBD1, but this gene call is untestable without DNA. The CDR3 totals 15 residues. CDR3 sequence reads: CASSLGGAGYNEQFF.

This chain connects TRBV19 to TRBJ1-1. The V gene's germline CDR1 is LNHDA and CDR2 SQIVND (reference sequence). This CDR3 is 15 amino acids long. The CDR3 spells CASSILRGGYTEAFF.

The chain links TRBV18 to TRBJ2-1; TCRdb calls TRBD2, which cannot be checked without DNA. The CDR3 has 17 residues. Germline values: CDR1 KGHSH, CDR2 LQKENI. The chain's CDR3 is CASSPDGLAGGHNEQFF.

The chain is built from TRBV12-3 or TRBV12-4 and TRBJ1-2; TCRdb names TRBD1, which stays unverified in the absence of DNA. This CDR3 comprises 16 residues. CDR3 region: CASSSPAHSGDLGYTF.